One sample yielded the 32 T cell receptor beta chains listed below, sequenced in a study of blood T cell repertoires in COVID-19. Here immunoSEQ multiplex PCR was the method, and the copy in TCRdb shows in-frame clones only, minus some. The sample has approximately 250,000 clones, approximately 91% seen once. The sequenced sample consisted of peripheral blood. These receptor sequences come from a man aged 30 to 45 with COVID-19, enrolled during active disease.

The CDR3 here is CASSEDRDSPHGYTF. CDR3 in DNA: TGTGCCAGCAGTGAAGACCGGGACAGCCCCCATGGCTACACCTTC. The gene calls are TRBV6-1 and TRBJ1-2, with 7 bases fitting TRBD1. V lost 1 base and J lost 6; bases outside the gene matches: 8. The CDR3 is 15 residues long. In germline, CDR1 is MNHNS, CDR2 SASEGT.

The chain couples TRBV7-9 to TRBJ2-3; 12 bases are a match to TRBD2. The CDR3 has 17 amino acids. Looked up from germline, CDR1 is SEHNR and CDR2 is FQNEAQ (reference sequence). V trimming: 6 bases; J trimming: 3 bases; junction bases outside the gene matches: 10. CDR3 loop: CASSPSGGAGWTDTQYF. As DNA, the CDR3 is TGTGCCAGCAGTCCTAGCGGGGGGGCCGGGTGGACAGATACGCAGTATTTT. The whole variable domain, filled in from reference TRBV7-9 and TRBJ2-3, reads DTGVSQNPRHKITKRGQNVTFRCDPISEHNRLYWYRQTLGQGPEFLTYFQNEAQLEKSRLLSDRFSAERPKGSFSTLEIQRTEQGDSAMYLCASSPSGGAGWTDTQYFGPGTRLTVL.

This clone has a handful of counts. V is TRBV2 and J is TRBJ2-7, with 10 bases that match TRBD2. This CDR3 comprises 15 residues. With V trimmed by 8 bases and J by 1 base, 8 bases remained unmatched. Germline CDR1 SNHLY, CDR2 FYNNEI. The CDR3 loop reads CASGYGLAASYEQYF. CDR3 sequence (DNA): TGTGCCAGCGGGTACGGACTAGCGGCGTCCTACGAGCAGTACTTC.

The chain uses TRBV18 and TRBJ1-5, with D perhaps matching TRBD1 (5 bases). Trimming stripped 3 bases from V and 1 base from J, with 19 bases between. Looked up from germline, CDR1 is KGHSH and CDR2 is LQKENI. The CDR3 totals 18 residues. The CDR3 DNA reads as TGTGCCAGCTCACCTTATTCCAGGGCGCGGGGGAGCAATCAGCCCCAGCATTTT. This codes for CASSPYSRARGSNQPQHF.

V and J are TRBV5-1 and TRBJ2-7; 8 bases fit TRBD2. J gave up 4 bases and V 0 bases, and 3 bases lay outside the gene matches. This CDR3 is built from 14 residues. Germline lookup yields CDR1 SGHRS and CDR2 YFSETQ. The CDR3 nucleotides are TGCGCCAGCAGCTTGGCGGGGGGGCTGTACGAGCAGTACTTC. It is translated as CASSLAGGLYEQYF. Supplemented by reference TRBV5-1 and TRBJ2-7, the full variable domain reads KAGVTQTPRYLIKTRGQQVTLSCSPISGHRSVSWYQQTPGQGLQFLFEYFSETQRNKGNFPGRFSGRQFSNSRSEMNVSTLELGDSALYLCASSLAGGLYEQYFGPGTRLTVT.

The CDR3: CASSLNSGGNNEQFF. CDR3 nucleotide sequence: TGTGCCAGCAGCTTAAATAGCGGGGGCAACAATGAGCAGTTCTTC. The V and J genes are TRBV7-3 and TRBJ2-1, with 9 bases fitting TRBD2. V lost 1 base to trimming and J lost 5 bases; unmatched junction nucleotides: 3. CDR3 length equals 15 residues. Germline CDR1 is SGHTA and CDR2 is FQGTGA.

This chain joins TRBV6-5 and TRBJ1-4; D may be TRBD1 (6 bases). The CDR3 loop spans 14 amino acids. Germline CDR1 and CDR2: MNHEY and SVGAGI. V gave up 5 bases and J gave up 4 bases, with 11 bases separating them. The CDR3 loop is CASSRTGINEKLFF. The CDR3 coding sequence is TGTGCCAGCAGTCGAACAGGGATTAATGAAAAACTGTTTTTT.

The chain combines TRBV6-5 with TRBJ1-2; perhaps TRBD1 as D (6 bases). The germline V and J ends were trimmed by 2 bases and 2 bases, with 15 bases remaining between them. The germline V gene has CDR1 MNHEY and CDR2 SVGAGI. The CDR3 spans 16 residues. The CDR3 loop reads CASSYPTSQGNYGYTF. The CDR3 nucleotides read TGTGCCAGCAGTTACCCGACCTCACAGGGCAACTATGGCTACACCTTC.

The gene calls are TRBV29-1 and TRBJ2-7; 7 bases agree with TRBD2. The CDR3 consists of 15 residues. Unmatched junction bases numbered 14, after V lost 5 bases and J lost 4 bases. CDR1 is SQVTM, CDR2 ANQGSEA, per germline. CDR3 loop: CSVSGLASGNYEQYF. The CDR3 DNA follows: TGCAGCGTTTCAGGATTGGCTAGCGGAAATTACGAGCAGTACTTC.

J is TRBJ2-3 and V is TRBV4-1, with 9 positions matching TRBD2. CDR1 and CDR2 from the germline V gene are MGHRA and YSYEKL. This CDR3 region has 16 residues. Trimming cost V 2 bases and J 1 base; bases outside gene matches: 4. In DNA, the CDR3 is TGCGCCAGCAGCCAATTAGCGGGGGCCGGCACAGATACGCAGTATTTT. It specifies CASSQLAGAGTDTQYF.

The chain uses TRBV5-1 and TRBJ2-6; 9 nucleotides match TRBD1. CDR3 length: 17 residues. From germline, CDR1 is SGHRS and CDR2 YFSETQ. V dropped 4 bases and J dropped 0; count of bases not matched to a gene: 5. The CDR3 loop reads CASSTSGQGSGANVLTF. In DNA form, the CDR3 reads TGCGCCAGCAGCACCTCGGGACAGGGCTCTGGGGCCAACGTCCTGACTTTC.

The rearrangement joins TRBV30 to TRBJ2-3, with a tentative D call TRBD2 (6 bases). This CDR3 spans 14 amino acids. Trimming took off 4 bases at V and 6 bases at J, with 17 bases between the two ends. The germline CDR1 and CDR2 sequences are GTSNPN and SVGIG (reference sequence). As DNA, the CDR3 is TGTGCCTGGACTGCCGGGAGTTCCAGGGATACGCAGTATTTT. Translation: CAWTAGSSRDTQYF.

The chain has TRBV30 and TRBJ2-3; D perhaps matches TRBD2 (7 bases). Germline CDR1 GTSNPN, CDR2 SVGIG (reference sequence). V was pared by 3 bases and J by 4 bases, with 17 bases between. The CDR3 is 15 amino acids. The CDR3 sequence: CAWSPGGPGADTQYF. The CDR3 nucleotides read TGTGCCTGGAGCCCCGGGGGGCCCGGGGCAGATACGCAGTATTTT.

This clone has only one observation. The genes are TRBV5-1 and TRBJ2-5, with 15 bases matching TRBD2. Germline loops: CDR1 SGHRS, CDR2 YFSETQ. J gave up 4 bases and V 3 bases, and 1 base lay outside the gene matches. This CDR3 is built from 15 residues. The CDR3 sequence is CASSWTSGGGETQYF. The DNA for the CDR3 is TGCGCCAGCAGCTGGACTAGCGGGGGGGGAGAGACCCAGTACTTC. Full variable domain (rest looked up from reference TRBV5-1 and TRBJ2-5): KAGVTQTPRYLIKTRGQQVTLSCSPISGHRSVSWYQQTPGQGLQFLFEYFSETQRNKGNFPGRFSGRQFSNSRSEMNVSTLELGDSALYLCASSWTSGGGETQYFGPGTRLLVL.

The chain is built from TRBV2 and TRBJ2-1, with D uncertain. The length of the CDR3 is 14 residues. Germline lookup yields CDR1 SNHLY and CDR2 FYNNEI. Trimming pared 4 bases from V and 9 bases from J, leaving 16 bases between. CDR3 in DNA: TGTGCCAGCAGTGCCCGGGTAACATCAAGTGAGCAGTTCTTC. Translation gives CASSARVTSSEQFF.

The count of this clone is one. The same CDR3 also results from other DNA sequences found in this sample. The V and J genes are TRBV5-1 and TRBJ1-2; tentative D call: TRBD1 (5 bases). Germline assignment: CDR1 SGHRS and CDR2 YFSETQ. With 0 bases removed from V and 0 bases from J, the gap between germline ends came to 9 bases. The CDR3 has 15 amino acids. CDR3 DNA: TGCGCCAGCAGCTTGGGGCAGGGAACTAACTATGGCTACACCTTC. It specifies CASSLGQGTNYGYTF.

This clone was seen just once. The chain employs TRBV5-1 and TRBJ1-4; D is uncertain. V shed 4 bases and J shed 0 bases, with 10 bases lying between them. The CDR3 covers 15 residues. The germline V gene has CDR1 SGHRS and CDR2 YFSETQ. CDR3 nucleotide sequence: TGCGCCAGCAGCCCGCAACATGCAACTAATGAAAAACTGTTTTTT. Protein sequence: CASSPQHATNEKLFF.

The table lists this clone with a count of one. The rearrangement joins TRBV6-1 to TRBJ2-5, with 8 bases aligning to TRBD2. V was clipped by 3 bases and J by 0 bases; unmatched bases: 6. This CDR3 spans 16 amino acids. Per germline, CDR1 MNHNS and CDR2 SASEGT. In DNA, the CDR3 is TGTGCCAGCAGTGACACAGGGCGGGGGGACCAAGAGACCCAGTACTTC. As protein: CASSDTGRGDQETQYF.

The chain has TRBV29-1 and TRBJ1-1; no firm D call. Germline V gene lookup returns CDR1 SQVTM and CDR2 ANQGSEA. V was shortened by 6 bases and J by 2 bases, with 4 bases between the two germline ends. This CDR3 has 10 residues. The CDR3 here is CSVLNTEAFF. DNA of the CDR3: TGCAGCGTCCTTAACACTGAAGCTTTCTTT.

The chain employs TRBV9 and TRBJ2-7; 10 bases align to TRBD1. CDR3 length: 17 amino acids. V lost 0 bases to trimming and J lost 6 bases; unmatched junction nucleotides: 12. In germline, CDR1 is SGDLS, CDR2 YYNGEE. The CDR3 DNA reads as TGTGCCAGCAGCGTAGGAAACCCTGGGACAGGGGTGTTCGAGCAGTACTTC. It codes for CASSVGNPGTGVFEQYF.

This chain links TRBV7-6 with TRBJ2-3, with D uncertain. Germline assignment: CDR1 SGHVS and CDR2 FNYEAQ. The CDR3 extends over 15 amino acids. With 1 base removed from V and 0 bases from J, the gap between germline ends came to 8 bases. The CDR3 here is CASSLVTGSTDTQYF. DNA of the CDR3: TGTGCCAGCAGCTTAGTAACTGGTAGCACAGATACGCAGTATTTT. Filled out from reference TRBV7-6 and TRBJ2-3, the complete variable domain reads GAGVSQSPRYKVTKRGQDVALRCDPISGHVSLYWYRQALGQGPEFLTYFNYEAQQDKSGLPNDRFSAERPEGSISTLTIQRTEQRDSAMYRCASSLVTGSTDTQYFGPGTRLTVL.

The DNA for the CDR3 is TGCGCCAGCAGCTCAGGGGATAGCGGGGGGCCAAAAAACATTCAGTACTTC. As protein: CASSSGDSGGPKNIQYF. The gene calls are TRBV5-1 and TRBJ2-4; 10 bases are a match to TRBD2. V lost 3 bases to trimming and J lost 4 bases; unmatched junction nucleotides: 10. The CDR3 length is 17 residues. Germline loops: CDR1 SGHRS, CDR2 YFSETQ.

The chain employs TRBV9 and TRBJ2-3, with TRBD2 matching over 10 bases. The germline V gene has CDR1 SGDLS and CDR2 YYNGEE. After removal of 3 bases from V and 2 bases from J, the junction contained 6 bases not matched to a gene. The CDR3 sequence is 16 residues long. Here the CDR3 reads CASSEVAGGSTDTQYF. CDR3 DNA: TGTGCCAGCAGCGAAGTAGCGGGGGGCTCCACAGATACGCAGTATTTT.

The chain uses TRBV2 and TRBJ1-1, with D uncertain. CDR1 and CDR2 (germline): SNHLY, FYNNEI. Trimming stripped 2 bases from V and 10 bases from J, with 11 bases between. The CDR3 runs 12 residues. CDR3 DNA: TGTGCCAGCAGTGAATCCGGTGGTGGAGCTTTCTTT. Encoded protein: CASSESGGGAFF.

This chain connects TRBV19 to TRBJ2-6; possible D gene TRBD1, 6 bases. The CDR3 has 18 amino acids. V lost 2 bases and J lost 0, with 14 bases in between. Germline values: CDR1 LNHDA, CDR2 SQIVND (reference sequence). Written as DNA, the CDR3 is TGTGCCAGTAGTATATCCGGTCAGGGGAGCTCTGGGGCCAACGTCCTGACTTTC. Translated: CASSISGQGSSGANVLTF.

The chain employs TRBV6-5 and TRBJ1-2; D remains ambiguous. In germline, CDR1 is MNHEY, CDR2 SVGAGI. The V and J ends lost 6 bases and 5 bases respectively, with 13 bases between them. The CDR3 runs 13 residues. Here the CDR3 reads CASRNRPGYGYTF. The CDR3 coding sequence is TGTGCCAGCAGAAATAGACCGGGTTATGGCTACACCTTC.

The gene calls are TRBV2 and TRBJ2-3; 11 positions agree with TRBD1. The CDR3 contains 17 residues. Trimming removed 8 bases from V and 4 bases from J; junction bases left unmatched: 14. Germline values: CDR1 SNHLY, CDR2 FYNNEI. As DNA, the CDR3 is TGTGCCAGCCCGGACCTGGACAGGGGGCGGAAGTCAGATACGCAGTATTTT. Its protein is CASPDLDRGRKSDTQYF.

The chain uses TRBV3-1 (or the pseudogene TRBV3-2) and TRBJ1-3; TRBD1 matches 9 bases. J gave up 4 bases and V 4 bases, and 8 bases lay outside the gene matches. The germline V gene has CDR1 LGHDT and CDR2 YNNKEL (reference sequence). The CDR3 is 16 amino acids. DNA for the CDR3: TGTGCCAGCAGCCTTAGGGACAGGGCTTCAGGAAACACCATATATTTT. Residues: CASSLRDRASGNTIYF.

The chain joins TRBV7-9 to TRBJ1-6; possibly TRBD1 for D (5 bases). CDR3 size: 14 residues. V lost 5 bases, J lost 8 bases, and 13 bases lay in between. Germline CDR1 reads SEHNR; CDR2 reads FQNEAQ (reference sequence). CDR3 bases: TGTGCCAGCAGCCATGACAGCGCATATTCACCCCTCCACTTT. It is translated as CASSHDSAYSPLHF. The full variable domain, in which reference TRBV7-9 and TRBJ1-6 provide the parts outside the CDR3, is DTGVSQNPRHKITKRGQNVTFRCDPISEHNRLYWYRQTLGQGPEFLTYFQNEAQLEKSRLLSDRFSAERPKGSFSTLEIQRTEQGDSAMYLCASSHDSAYSPLHFGNGTRLTVT.

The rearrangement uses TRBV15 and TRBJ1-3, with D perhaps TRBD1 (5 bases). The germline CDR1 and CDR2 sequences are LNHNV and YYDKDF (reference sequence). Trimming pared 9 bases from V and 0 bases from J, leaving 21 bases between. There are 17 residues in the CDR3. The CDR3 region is CATRTTGTESSGNTIYF. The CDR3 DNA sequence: TGTGCCACGCGTACGACCGGGACTGAAAGCTCTGGAAACACCATATATTTT.

The CDR3 region is CASSVDGRGYTF. CDR3 DNA sequence: TGTGCCAGCAGCGTAGACGGCAGGGGCTACACCTTC. J is TRBJ1-2 and V is TRBV9, with D unresolved. V lost 0 bases and J lost 8, with 8 bases in between. Germline V lookup: CDR1 SGDLS, CDR2 YYNGEE. The CDR3 consists of 12 residues.

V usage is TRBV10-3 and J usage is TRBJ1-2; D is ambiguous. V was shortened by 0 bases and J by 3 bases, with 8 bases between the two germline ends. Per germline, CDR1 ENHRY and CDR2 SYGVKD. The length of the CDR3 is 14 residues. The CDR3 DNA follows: TGTGCCATCAGTGAGTCTACGGTTTACTATGGCTACACCTTC. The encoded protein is CAISESTVYYGYTF.